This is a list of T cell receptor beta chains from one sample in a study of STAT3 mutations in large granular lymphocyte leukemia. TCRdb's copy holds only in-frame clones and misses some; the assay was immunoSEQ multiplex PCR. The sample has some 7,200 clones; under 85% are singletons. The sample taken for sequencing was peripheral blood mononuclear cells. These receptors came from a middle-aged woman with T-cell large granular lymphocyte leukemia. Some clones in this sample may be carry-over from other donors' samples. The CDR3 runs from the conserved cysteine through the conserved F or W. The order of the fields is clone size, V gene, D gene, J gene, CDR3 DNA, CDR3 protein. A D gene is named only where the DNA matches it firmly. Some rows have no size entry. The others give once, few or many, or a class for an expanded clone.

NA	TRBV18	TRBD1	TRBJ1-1	TGTGCCAGCTCCCCAGAGCAGGGGGGAACTGAAGCTTTCTTT	CASSPEQGGTEAFF
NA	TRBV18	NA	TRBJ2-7	TGTGCCAGCTCCCAGGGGCCACCATGGACGGAATACGAGCAGTACTTC	CASSQGPPWTEYEQYF
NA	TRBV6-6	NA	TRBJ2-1	TGTGCCAGCAGTCACGACAGCAATGAGCAGTTCTTC	CASSHDSNEQFF
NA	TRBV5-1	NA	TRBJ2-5	TGCGCCAGCAGAAACCAAGAGACCCAGTACTTC	CASRNQETQYF
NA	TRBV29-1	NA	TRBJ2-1	TGCTCCGGCGTCCTCAATGAGCAGTTCTTC	CSGVLNEQFF
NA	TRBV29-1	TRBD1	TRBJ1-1	TGCAGCGGGGGGGCAGGGGGCTTTACTGAAGCTTTCTTT	CSGGAGGFTEAFF
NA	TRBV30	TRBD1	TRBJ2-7	TGTGCCTGGAGTGTAGGACAGGGTTACGAGCAGTACTTC	CAWSVGQGYEQYF
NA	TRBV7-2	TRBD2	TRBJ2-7	TGTGCCAGCAGCTTAGTAGTGGGAGGGGACTCAAGCTCCTACGAGCAGTACTTC	CASSLVVGGDSSSYEQYF
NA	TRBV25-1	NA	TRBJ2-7	TGTGCCAGCAGTGCCGCGGGGAGCCACGAGCAGTACTTC	CASSAAGSHEQYF
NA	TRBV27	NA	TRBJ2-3	TGTGCCAGCAGTTTATCGACGGGTGGCACAGATACGCAGTATTTT	CASSLSTGGTDTQYF
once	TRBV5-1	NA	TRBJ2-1	TGCGCCAGCAGCTTTAGCGAAAATGAGCAGTTCTTC	CASSFSENEQFF
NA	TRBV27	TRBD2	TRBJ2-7	TGTGTGACAGCAAAGGGGGTAGCGGGACCCTACGAGCAGTACTTC	CVTAKGVAGPYEQYF
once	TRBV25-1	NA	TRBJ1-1	TGTGCCAGCAGTGAATTTAGGGGGAACACTGAAGCTTTCTTT	CASSEFRGNTEAFF
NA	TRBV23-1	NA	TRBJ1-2	TGCGCCAGCAGTCAATTTAATCAAGCGTGGCGGATGGCTGGCTACACCTTC	CASSQFNQAWRMAGYTF
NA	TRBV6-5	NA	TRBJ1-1	TGTGCCAGCAGTTACCAAAGGGGCTCCGACACTGAAGCTTTCTTT	CASSYQRGSDTEAFF
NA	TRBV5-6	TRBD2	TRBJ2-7	TGTGCCAGCAGCTTGCGCGGGGGGGCTTGGGAGCAGTACTTC	CASSLRGGAWEQYF
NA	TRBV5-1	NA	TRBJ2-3	TGCGCCAGCAGCTTGGCGGGGCTTAGTACGCAGTATTTT	CASSLAGLSTQYF